This TCR beta chain was identified during a study of vaccination and CD4 T cells after COVID-19. The overall study: Once diagnosed, patients had post-COVID samples drawn a median 101 days later (range 35 to 161).

The CDR3 covers 12 residues. The V and J ends lost 5 bases and 3 bases respectively, with 11 bases between them. CDR1 DFQATT and CDR2 SNEGSKA come from the germline V gene (reference sequence). The treatment here: roughly 11-day PBMC culture with coronavirus spike peptide pools or control peptides (ViraFEST assay). Ahead of the COVID-19 pandemic (2011-2018), the CD4+ T cells of the unexposed donor were collected. Comments on this clonotype: Antigen specificity is unknown.

Cultured CD4+ T-cell DNA underwent Oncomine TCR Beta short-read sequencing. Genomic DNA was extracted from cultured CD4+ T cells. Via MiXCR, TCRdb re-called the PCR reads, giving one row per CDR3 protein. The sample contains some 11,000 distinct CDR3 sequences, 28% of which appear only once. This chain uses TRBV20-1 with TRBJ2-7, with a weak D call TRBD1 (6 bases). Material for sequencing was CD4+ T cells from blood, cultured in vitro. This receptor was identified in a human donor in good health. CDR3 coding DNA: TGCAGTGCTCCAGGGGTCGGCTACGAGCAGTACTTC. Translating it yields CSAPGVGYEQYF.